The rows below give T cell receptor beta chains drawn from one sample of a study of T cells in Graves' hyperthyroidism and ophthalmopathy. From the multiplex PCR reads, TCRdb called clonotypes with MiXCR, one entry per CDR3 protein. The sample holds some 440,000 distinct CDR3 sequences, approximately 14% seen once. The sequenced sample was blood. Source of these receptors: a young woman with Graves' hyperthyroidism. The CDR3 runs from the conserved cysteine through the conserved F or W. The order of the fields is clone size, D gene, J gene, V gene, CDR3 protein, CDR3 DNA. A D gene is named only where the DNA matches it firmly. Part of the rows lack a size; the others show once, few, many or a class for expanded clones.

abundance: -; d_gene: TRBD2; j_gene: TRBJ2-1; v_gene: TRBV6-2/TRBV6-3; CDR3aa: CASKASGRDEQFF; CDR3nt: TGTGCCAGCAAGGCTAGCGGGAGGGATGAGCAGTTCTTC
abundance: many; d_gene: -; j_gene: TRBJ1-1; v_gene: TRBV20-1; CDR3aa: CSADDHGLNTEAFF; CDR3nt: TGCAGTGCCGATGACCACGGGTTGAACACTGAAGCTTTCTTT
abundance: few; d_gene: TRBD1; j_gene: TRBJ2-4; v_gene: TRBV11-3; CDR3aa: CASSPSTGAKNIQYF; CDR3nt: TGTGCCAGCAGCCCTTCGACAGGGGCCAAAAACATTCAGTACTTC
abundance: few; d_gene: -; j_gene: TRBJ1-2; v_gene: TRBV10-2; CDR3aa: CASSSPIGTDGYTF; CDR3nt: TGCGCCAGCAGTTCCCCTATTGGCACAGATGGCTACACCTTC
abundance: -; d_gene: -; j_gene: TRBJ1-2; v_gene: TRBV28; CDR3aa: CASSPPPSNGYTF; CDR3nt: TGTGCCAGCAGTCCCCCCCCGAGTAATGGCTACACCTTC
abundance: few; d_gene: -; j_gene: TRBJ1-6; v_gene: TRBV7-2; CDR3aa: CASSLSQGNSYNSPLHF; CDR3nt: TGTGCCAGCAGCTTAAGTCAGGGAAACTCCTATAATTCACCCCTCCACTTT
abundance: many; d_gene: -; j_gene: TRBJ2-7; v_gene: TRBV27; CDR3aa: CASSLRIDSYEQYF; CDR3nt: TGTGCCAGCAGTTTACGAATCGACTCCTACGAGCAGTACTTC
abundance: many; d_gene: -; j_gene: TRBJ1-5; v_gene: TRBV19; CDR3aa: CASSPSGGSNQPQHF; CDR3nt: TGTGCCAGTAGTCCTTCGGGGGGTAGCAATCAGCCCCAGCATTTT
abundance: -; d_gene: TRBD1; j_gene: TRBJ1-1; v_gene: TRBV7-6; CDR3aa: CASSLVDRVINTEAFF; CDR3nt: TGTGCCAGCAGCTTGGTGGACAGGGTGATAAACACTGAAGCTTTCTTT
abundance: -; d_gene: TRBD1; j_gene: TRBJ1-6; v_gene: TRBV20-1; CDR3aa: CSARDLGTGGFSPLHF; CDR3nt: TGCAGTGCTAGAGATCTGGGGACAGGGGGCTTCTCACCCCTCCACTTT
abundance: many; d_gene: -; j_gene: TRBJ2-3; v_gene: TRBV30; CDR3aa: CAWSVRVSTDTQYF; CDR3nt: TGTGCCTGGAGTGTACGAGTGAGCACAGATACGCAGTATTTT
abundance: many; d_gene: TRBD2; j_gene: TRBJ2-4; v_gene: TRBV5-1; CDR3aa: CASSSIAGEGIQYF; CDR3nt: TGCGCCAGCAGCTCCATAGCGGGAGAGGGCATTCAGTACTTC
abundance: many; d_gene: TRBD1; j_gene: TRBJ2-1; v_gene: TRBV7-9; CDR3aa: CASSLGGTGGGEQFF; CDR3nt: TGTGCCAGCAGCTTAGGAGGGACAGGGGGCGGTGAGCAGTTCTTC